Presented here are 15 T cell receptor beta chains from one specimen sequenced in a study of identifying expanded T cells in peripheral blood. Profiled with immunoSEQ multiplex PCR; TCRdb holds only in-frame clones, not every one. This table has about 100,000 clones, over 75% appearing once. Material for sequencing was blood. These receptors were taken from a person between 18 and 75 years old in good health.

V usage is TRBV5-1 and J usage is TRBJ1-6; 9 bases are shared with TRBD1. CDR3 size: 15 residues. CDR1 is SGHRS, CDR2 YFSETQ, per germline. Losses at the gene ends were 4 bases for V and 5 bases for J; bases not matched to a gene: 4. CDR3: CASSPGDRDNSPLHF. The CDR3 DNA follows: TGCGCCAGCAGCCCGGGGGACAGGGATAATTCACCCCTCCACTTT.

V is TRBV6-5 and J is TRBJ1-5; the D gene is possibly TRBD1 (5 bases). CDR1 MNHEY and CDR2 SVGAGI come from the germline V gene. Between the trimmed V and J ends, which lost 0 bases and 7 bases, there was a span of 13 bases. The CDR3 contains 15 residues. The CDR3 DNA sequence: TGTGCCAGCAGTTACTCGCGGCAGGGTGGCCAGCCCCAGCATTTT. As protein: CASSYSRQGGQPQHF.

This sequence joins TRBV2 and TRBJ1-1; D is unclear. The V end lost 6 bases, the J end lost 1 base, and 6 bases lay between the germline ends. The length of the CDR3 is 12 residues. Germline values: CDR1 SNHLY, CDR2 FYNNEI. CDR3 DNA: TGTGCCAGCAGGCCCCAGAACACTGAAGCTTTCTTT. Translating it yields CASRPQNTEAFF.

The chain employs TRBV5-5 and TRBJ2-7; weak D call: TRBD2 (5 bases). Deletions cut 3 bases from V and 1 base from J, with 11 bases between. The germline V gene has CDR1 SGHKS and CDR2 YYEKEE (reference sequence). CDR3 size: 14 residues. In nucleotides, the CDR3 is TGTGCCAGCAGCTCGGGATCTACTTCCTACGAGCAGTACTTC. Protein product: CASSSGSTSYEQYF. Using reference TRBV5-5 and TRBJ2-7 for the parts outside the CDR3, the full variable domain is DAGVTQSPTHLIKTRGQQVTLRCSPISGHKSVSWYQQVLGQGPQFIFQYYEKEERGRGNFPDRFSARQFPNYSSELNVNALLLGDSALYLCASSSGSTSYEQYFGPGTRLTVT.

This chain connects TRBV30 to TRBJ2-2; D unclear. The CDR3 runs to 13 residues. From germline, CDR1 is GTSNPN and CDR2 SVGIG (reference sequence). V was pared by 3 bases and J by 5 bases, with 10 bases between. CDR3 bases: TGTGCCTGGAGGACCAAGGGAACCGGGGAGCTGTTTTTT. This gives the protein CAWRTKGTGELFF.

This clone was counted once. The chain links TRBV19 to TRBJ1-3; the D is unclear. Trimming removed 6 bases at V and 0 bases at J, with 18 bases between. This CDR3 comprises 17 residues. The V gene's germline CDR1 is LNHDA and CDR2 SQIVND (reference sequence). CDR3: CASSNSKGRHSGNTIYF. CDR3 nucleotide sequence: TGTGCCAGTAGCAACAGTAAAGGGCGCCACTCTGGAAACACCATATATTTT.

This chain uses TRBV7-3 with TRBJ2-1, with 10 bases aligning to TRBD2. V shed 1 base and J 6 bases; nucleotides not matched to a gene: 9. The length of the CDR3 is 17 residues. CDR1 and CDR2 from the germline V gene are SGHTA and FQGTGA. CDR3 coding DNA: TGTGCCAGCAGCTTAAGGCGCGGGACTAGCGACGGCAATGAGCAGTTCTTC. It is translated as CASSLRRGTSDGNEQFF. Supplemented by reference TRBV7-3 and TRBJ2-1, the full variable domain reads GAGVSQTPSNKVTEKGKYVELRCDPISGHTALYWYRQSLGQGPEFLIYFQGTGAADDSGLPNDRFFAVRPEGSVSTLKIQRTERGDSAVYLCASSLRRGTSDGNEQFFGPGTRLTVL.

The chain combines TRBV5-1 with TRBJ2-1; 8 positions match TRBD1. Trimming removed 2 bases from V and 6 bases from J; junction bases left unmatched: 7. Germline loops: CDR1 SGHRS, CDR2 YFSETQ. The length of the CDR3 is 15 residues. This CDR3 reads CASSFTWTGFNEQFF. The CDR3 bases are TGCGCCAGCAGCTTCACCTGGACAGGGTTCAATGAGCAGTTCTTC.

This clone was observed a few times. This sequence joins TRBV4-2 and TRBJ1-1; 8 bases line up with TRBD1. The CDR3 loop spans 19 amino acids. J gave up 2 bases and V 0 bases, and 14 bases lay outside the gene matches. Germline V gene sequence: CDR1 LGHNA, CDR2 YNFKEQ. DNA for the CDR3: TGTGCCAGCAGCCAAGATGCCGGACAGGGCTCCTCCTTTAACACTGAAGCTTTCTTT. This gives the protein CASSQDAGQGSSFNTEAFF.

This chain links TRBV6-1 with TRBJ2-5; 7 bases agree with TRBD2. Per germline, CDR1 MNHNS and CDR2 SASEGT. The CDR3 is 15 residues long. V shed 2 bases, J shed 2 bases, and the junction held 5 bases outside the gene matches. DNA of the CDR3: TGTGCCAGCAGTGAATTTCCCGGGAGGCAAGAGACCCAGTACTTC. This codes for CASSEFPGRQETQYF.

CDR3 in amino acids: CATSPGLAGGDTQYF. The CDR3 DNA follows: TGTGCCACCAGCCCAGGACTAGCGGGGGGGGATACGCAGTATTTT. The chain employs TRBV15 and TRBJ2-3, with 15 bases aligning to TRBD2. From germline, CDR1 is LNHNV and CDR2 YYDKDF (reference sequence). The CDR3 is 15 amino acids. With 5 bases clipped from V and 6 bases from J, the junction kept 3 bases outside the gene matches.

The rearrangement joins TRBV6-1 to TRBJ2-3; perhaps TRBD1 as D (5 bases). The CDR3 runs 15 residues. Trimming stripped 7 bases from V and 1 base from J, with 15 bases between. Looked up from germline, CDR1 is MNHNS and CDR2 is SASEGT. The CDR3 DNA is TGTGCCAGCAATCCCCAGGGTCGGGGCACAGATACGCAGTATTTT. Protein product: CASNPQGRGTDTQYF.

This rearrangement joins TRBV30 to TRBJ2-7; D is possibly TRBD1 (6 bases). Germline loops: CDR1 GTSNPN, CDR2 SVGIG (reference sequence). V dropped 4 bases and J dropped 0 bases, with 16 bases sitting between them. This CDR3 region has 15 residues. The CDR3 reads CAWTPGTSTSYEQYF. CDR3 in DNA: TGTGCCTGGACCCCCGGGACATCGACCTCCTACGAGCAGTACTTC.

This clone was detected only once. The identical CDR3 is also encoded by other nucleotide sequences in the sample. The chain is built from TRBV9 and TRBJ1-1; TRBD1 is a possible D gene (5 bases). From germline, CDR1 is SGDLS and CDR2 YYNGEE. The CDR3 runs 14 residues. V was cut by 0 bases and J by 1 base, with 7 bases left in between. Here the CDR3 reads CASSVGGANTEAFF. The CDR3, as DNA: TGTGCCAGCAGCGTAGGAGGGGCGAACACTGAAGCTTTCTTT.

The rearrangement links TRBV9 to TRBJ1-3; maybe TRBD1 (6 bases). The CDR3 loop spans 15 amino acids. Trimming stripped 3 bases from V and 0 bases from J, with 10 bases between. CDR1 and CDR2 from the germline V gene are SGDLS and YYNGEE. CDR3 protein: CASSAGHASGNTIYF. CDR3 bases: TGTGCCAGCAGCGCGGGACACGCCTCTGGAAACACCATATATTTT.